The subject of this entry is one T cell receptor beta chain. Its antigen is still unknown. Germline V lookup: CDR1 DFQATT, CDR2 SNEGSKA (reference sequence). The CDR3 loop spans 14 amino acids. V was clipped by 1 base and J by 2 bases; unmatched bases: 5. The data were obtained in a study of T cell repertoires in cytomegalovirus infection. TCRdb processed the reads anew with MiXCR; each CDR3 protein has one entry. Of about 920,000 distinct CDR3 sequences listed, roughly a third are singletons. The rearrangement joins TRBV20-1 to TRBJ2-7, with TRBD1 identical over 7 bases. Sequences were derived from cultured CD8+ T cells from PBMCs, sampled from culture after CMV antigen stimulation. The clonotype originates from a human donor in good health (CMV status not recorded). Some clones in this sample may be carry-over from other donors' samples. The CDR3 region is CSARVPQGTYEQYF. Here the CDR3 DNA reads TGCAGTGCTAGAGTCCCACAGGGGACCTACGAGCAGTACTTC.